A single sample gave rise to the 11 T cell receptor delta chains below, sequenced in a study of gamma-delta T cells after stem cell transplantation. TCRdb reapplied CATT to the RT-PCR reads. The sample has about 2,600 delta-chain clones; 1.6% are singletons. What was sequenced was gamma-delta T cells. Receptors were obtained from a human donor. It is not recorded whose cells these are; they may come from a transplant donor.

This clone is termed hyperexpanded. Other DNA sequences in the same sample also yield this CDR3. The CDR3 bases are TGTGCCTGTCTAAATTTACTGGAGAACCGCGATAAACTCATCTTT. Protein sequence: CACLNLLENRDKLIF. The chain carries TRDV2 and TRDJ1; D is possibly TRDD3 (5 bases). Trimming took off 6 bases at V and 4 bases at J, with 20 bases between the two ends. Germline V gene lookup returns CDR1 GEAIGNYY and CDR2 EKD. This CDR3 has 15 residues.

As regards this clone: The protein in TCRdb stems from a much larger clone and differs at residue 5 from this DNA's translation, likely a read error; here the protein is translated from the DNA. The V gene is TRDV2, the J gene TRDJ1; 9 bases are a match to TRDD3. The CDR3 runs to 17 residues. Losses at the gene ends were 1 base for V and 1 base for J; bases not matched to a gene: 9. Germline CDR1 is GEAIGNYY and CDR2 is EKD. CDR3 loop: CACDTLGDLGLTDKLIF. As DNA, the CDR3 is TGTGCCTGTGACACTCTGGGGGATTTGGGTCTCACCGATAAACTCATCTTT.

This clone showed up just a few times. This chain links TRDV2 with TRDJ1; 9 bases align to TRDD3. The CDR3 runs 18 residues. Germline-derived CDR1 and CDR2 are GEAIGNYY and EKD. With 3 bases clipped from V and 0 bases from J, the junction kept 13 bases outside the gene matches. The CDR3 DNA reads as TGTGCCTGTGACCCTGTACTGGGGGACAAAAAGGACACCGATAAACTCATCTTT. This codes for CACDPVLGDKKDTDKLIF.

This clone was counted only a few times. A read error likely explains why the TCRdb protein, taken from a much larger clone, differs from this DNA's translation at residue 16; the protein shown is translated from the DNA. V usage is TRDV2 and J usage is TRDJ3, with D perhaps TRDD3 (5 bases). From germline, CDR1 is GEAIGNYY and CDR2 EKD. The CDR3 has 18 amino acids. The CDR3 here is CACDTGGAYSWDTRQIFF. CDR3 nucleotide sequence: TGTGCCTGTGACACCGGAGGGGCATACTCCTGGGACACCCGACAGATTTTTTTC.

There are a few counts of this clone. A read error is likely here: a far larger clone is one base away. The same CDR3 arises from other DNA sequences in this sample as well. The rearrangement joins TRDV2 to TRDJ2; 13 bases are a match to TRDD3. There are 17 residues in the CDR3. Looked up from germline, CDR1 is GEAIGNYY and CDR2 is EKD. CDR3: CACDTLTGGYGAAQLFF. For the CDR3, the DNA is TGTGCCTGTGACACCCTCACTGGGGGATACGGGGCAGCACAGCTCTTCTTT.

Remarks on this clone: The translation of this DNA and the TCRdb protein of a much larger clone differ at residue 12, probably owing to a read error; the protein shown here is translated from the DNA. The chain combines TRDV1 with TRDJ1; 10 bases align to TRDD3. Germline-derived CDR1 and CDR2 are TSWWSYY and QGS. The CDR3 consists of 18 residues. V shed 0 bases, J shed 4 bases, and the junction held 11 bases outside the gene matches. Written as DNA, the CDR3 is TGTGCTCTTGGGGAACTCGAATGGGGGATACTCGCGGTCGATAAACTCATCTTT. This codes for CALGELEWGILAVDKLIF.

Regarding this clone: One base away lies a much larger clone, so this may be a sequencing read error. Other DNA sequences in this sample translate to the same CDR3. For the CDR3, the DNA is TGTGCCTTCCCAGGCCTGGGTGGACGTGAGGACGAGGACGGACTCATCTTT. This sequence encodes CAFPGLGGREDEDGLIF. This sequence joins TRDV3 and TRDJ1, with D possibly TRDD3 on 5 matching bases. V lost 3 bases, J lost 10 bases, and 33 bases lay in between. The CDR3 covers 17 residues. Germline V gene data show CDR1 as TVYSNPD and CDR2 as GDNSRS (reference sequence).

By proportion, this clone is medium-sized (0.01 to 0.1%). The V and J genes are TRDV2 and TRDJ1; 10 bases are shared with TRDD3. The CDR3 runs to 15 residues. With 3 bases clipped from V and 2 bases from J, the junction kept 5 bases outside the gene matches. Germline CDR1 and CDR2: GEAIGNYY and EKD. The CDR3: CACDALLGDTDKLIF. The CDR3 nucleotides read TGTGCCTGTGACGCCCTACTGGGGGATACCGATAAACTCATCTTT.

This clone occurred a few times. With a far larger clone one base away, a read error is the likely cause. Other DNA sequences of this sample code for an identical CDR3. The rearrangement joins TRDV2 to TRDJ2, with 11 bases fitting TRDD3. Germline V lookup: CDR1 GEAIGNYY, CDR2 EKD. The CDR3 runs 18 residues. The trim removed 0 bases at V and 11 bases at J, leaving 16 bases unmatched. The CDR3 DNA follows: TGTGCCTGTGACACCGTAGCAGGGGTGGGGGATACGCTGGGTCAACTCTTCTTT. It specifies CACDTVAGVGDTLGQLFF.

Notes on this clone: A far larger clone is one nucleotide away, so this likely arose from a read error. This chain connects TRDV1 to TRDJ1, with TRDD3 identical over 8 bases. Germline lookup yields CDR1 TSWWSYY and CDR2 QGS. The CDR3 runs to 20 residues. With 2 bases clipped from V and 0 bases from J, the junction kept 17 bases outside the gene matches. CDR3 sequence reads: CALGEGRSWLLGAYTDKLIF. As DNA, the CDR3 is TGTGCTCTTGGGGAAGGGCGCTCCTGGTTACTGGGGGCTTACACCGATAAACTCATCTTT.

The chain joins TRDV2 to TRDJ1; 13 bases align to TRDD3. The CDR3 is made up of 17 amino acids. Trimming removed 3 bases from V and 0 bases from J; junction bases left unmatched: 6. Germline-derived CDR1 and CDR2 are GEAIGNYY and EKD. The CDR3 sequence: CACDVLGDTRNTDKLIF. The CDR3 nucleotides read TGTGCCTGTGACGTACTGGGGGATACGCGTAACACCGATAAACTCATCTTT.